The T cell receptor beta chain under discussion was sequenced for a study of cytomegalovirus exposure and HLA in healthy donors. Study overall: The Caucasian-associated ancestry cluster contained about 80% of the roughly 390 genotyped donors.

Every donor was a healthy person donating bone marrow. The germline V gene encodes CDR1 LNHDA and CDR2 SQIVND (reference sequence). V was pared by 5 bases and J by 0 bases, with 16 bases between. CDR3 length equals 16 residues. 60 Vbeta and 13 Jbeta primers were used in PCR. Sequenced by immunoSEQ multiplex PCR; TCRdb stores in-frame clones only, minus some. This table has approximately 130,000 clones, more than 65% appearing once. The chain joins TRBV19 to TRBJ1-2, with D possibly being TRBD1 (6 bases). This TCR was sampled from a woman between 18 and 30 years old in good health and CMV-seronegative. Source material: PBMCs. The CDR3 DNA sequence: TGTGCCAGTAGTGACCGGGACACCCTAGCTAACTATGGCTACACCTTC. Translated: CASSDRDTLANYGYTF.